This is a list of T cell receptor beta chains from one sample in a study of tumor-infiltrating lymphocytes in primary liver carcinoma. MiXCR was run by TCRdb on the multiplex PCR reads, yielding one entry per CDR3 protein. The sample consists of fewer than 30,000 distinct CDR3 sequences, around 79% of them appearing once. Specimen: liver tumor tissue from sampling region 3. These receptor sequences come from a man in his forties or fifties with primary liver carcinoma and hepatitis B virus infection. Each CDR3 is given with its conserved first and last residue. The order of the fields is clone size, J gene, V gene, D gene, CDR3 protein, CDR3 DNA. A D gene is named only where the DNA matches it firmly. Expanded clones are given a class, and other clones once, few, many or no size at all.

clone size: .
J gene: TRBJ2-7
V gene: TRBV6-5
D gene: TRBD2
CDR3 protein: CVSRTLTSGRPTYEQYF
CDR3 DNA: TGTGTCAGCAGGACGTTGACTAGCGGGAGACCAACCTATGAGCAGTACTTC

clone size: .
J gene: TRBJ2-2
V gene: TRBV5-4
D gene: .
CDR3 protein: CAISSNRDLTGELFF
CDR3 DNA: TGTGCCATCAGCTCGAACCGTGACTTAACCGGGGAGCTGTTTTTT

clone size: .
J gene: TRBJ2-7
V gene: TRBV10-3
D gene: TRBD2
CDR3 protein: CLITKRSGLAGGFSYEQYF
CDR3 DNA: TGTCTCATCACCAAACGATCGGGACTAGCGGGAGGGTTCTCCTATGAGCAGTACTTC

clone size: many
J gene: TRBJ2-1
V gene: TRBV5-1
D gene: .
CDR3 protein: CASSFLDGPHGGFYNEQFF
CDR3 DNA: TGCGCCAGCAGCTTCTTGGACGGGCCACACGGAGGATTCTACAATGAGCAGTTCTTC

clone size: .
J gene: TRBJ2-3
V gene: TRBV29-1
D gene: .
CDR3 protein: CSVVGIAGDVTQYF
CDR3 DNA: TGCAGCGTTGTGGGAATAGCAGGAGATGTTACGCAGTATTTT

clone size: .
J gene: TRBJ2-5
V gene: TRBV11-2
D gene: .
CDR3 protein: CVSSQTPGWVKETQYF
CDR3 DNA: TGTGTCAGCAGCCAAACTCCTGGCTGGGTGAAAGAGACCCAGTATTTC

clone size: once
J gene: TRBJ2-5
V gene: TRBV11-2
D gene: TRBD2
CDR3 protein: CTSRRTPGGGKEIQYF
CDR3 DNA: TGCACCAGCAGACGAACTCCTGGCGGGGGGAAAGAGATCCAGTACTTC

clone size: .
J gene: TRBJ2-5
V gene: TRBV10-3
D gene: TRBD2
CDR3 protein: CAISRTRGQETQYF
CDR3 DNA: TGTGCCATCAGCCGGACTAGGGGTCAAGAGACCCAGTATTTC

clone size: many
J gene: TRBJ2-1
V gene: TRBV19
D gene: TRBD2
CDR3 protein: CASSEAGGPYNEQFF
CDR3 DNA: TGTGCCAGTAGTGAAGCGGGAGGGCCGTACAATGAGCAGTTCTTC

clone size: .
J gene: TRBJ2-2
V gene: TRBV11-2
D gene: .
CDR3 protein: CASSMVLEGANTGELFF
CDR3 DNA: TGTGCCAGCAGCATGGTATTAGAAGGGGCGAACACCGGGGAGCTGTTTTTT

clone size: .
J gene: TRBJ2-7
V gene: TRBV4-3
D gene: TRBD2
CDR3 protein: CASSPELAIASHEQYF
CDR3 DNA: TGCGCCAGCAGCCCGGAACTAGCGATCGCATCCCACGAGCAGTATTTC

clone size: .
J gene: TRBJ2-7
V gene: TRBV4-2
D gene: .
CDR3 protein: CASSQAGAGAEGTYKQYF
CDR3 DNA: TGTGCCAGCAGCCAAGCCGGCGCTGGAGCGGAAGGAACCTATAAGCAGTACTTC

clone size: once
J gene: TRBJ2-3
V gene: TRBV6-6
D gene: TRBD2
CDR3 protein: CASRPPTSGRRADTQYF
CDR3 DNA: TGTGCGAGCAGACCCCCGACTAGCGGGAGGAGAGCAGATACGCAGTATTTT

clone size: .
J gene: TRBJ2-4
V gene: TRBV12-3/TRBV12-4
D gene: TRBD2
CDR3 protein: CDSSAGTSGTLAKNIQYF
CDR3 DNA: TGTGACAGCAGTGCTGGGACTAGCGGGACGCTAGCCAAAAACATTCAGTACTTC

clone size: .
J gene: TRBJ2-1
V gene: TRBV7-8
D gene: TRBD1
CDR3 protein: CASSSLRTGGSCNEQFF
CDR3 DNA: TGTGCCAGCAGCTCACTTAGGACAGGGGGCTCCTGCAATGAGCAGTTCTTC

clone size: .
J gene: TRBJ2-1
V gene: TRBV11-2
D gene: .
CDR3 protein: CVSSLYRLVSGHFF
CDR3 DNA: TGTGTCAGCAGCTTATACCGGCTAGTTAGTGGGCATTTCTTC

clone size: .
J gene: TRBJ2-7
V gene: TRBV6-5
D gene: TRBD1
CDR3 protein: CASPSGTGYDVQHF
CDR3 DNA: TGTGCCAGCCCCTCCGGGACAGGGTATGACGTGCAGCACTTC

clone size: .
J gene: TRBJ1-1
V gene: TRBV10-3
D gene: .
CDR3 protein: CAISELQDGTEAFF
CDR3 DNA: TGTGCCATCAGTGAGTTGCAGGACGGGACTGAAGCTTTCTTT

clone size: .
J gene: TRBJ2-7
V gene: TRBV11-1
D gene: .
CDR3 protein: CVSSITAGRSTGERYF
CDR3 DNA: TGTGTCAGCAGCATAACAGCCGGGAGATCAACGGGCGAGCGGTACTTC

clone size: .
J gene: TRBJ2-7
V gene: TRBV12-3/TRBV12-4
D gene: TRBD2
CDR3 protein: CASSLGRGASYEQYF
CDR3 DNA: TGTGCCAGCAGTTTAGGGCGGGGGGCCAGCTACGAGCAGTACTTC

clone size: .
J gene: TRBJ2-7
V gene: TRBV5-4
D gene: .
CDR3 protein: CASSLSGTGLDEQYF
CDR3 DNA: TGTGCCAGCAGTCTCTCCGGGACTGGCCTCGACGAGCAGTACTTC

clone size: few
J gene: TRBJ2-7
V gene: TRBV11-3
D gene: TRBD1
CDR3 protein: CVSSPGTGGNYEQYF
CDR3 DNA: TGTGTCAGTAGCCCCGGGACAGGGGGCAACTACGAGCAGTACTTC

clone size: .
J gene: TRBJ2-3
V gene: TRBV4-2
D gene: TRBD2
CDR3 protein: CASSQRGISGRTDTQYF
CDR3 DNA: TGTGCCAGCAGCCAAAGAGGGATTAGCGGGAGAACAGATACGCAGTATTTT

clone size: .
J gene: TRBJ1-6
V gene: TRBV4-1
D gene: TRBD1
CDR3 protein: CVSSHHLQGADSPLHF
CDR3 DNA: TGTGTCAGTAGCCACCACCTACAGGGGGCGGATTCACCCCTCCACTTT

clone size: .
J gene: TRBJ2-7
V gene: TRBV10-3
D gene: .
CDR3 protein: CAISESLQQTYVQYF
CDR3 DNA: TGTGCCATCAGTGAGTCGTTGCAGCAAACCTACGTGCAGTACTTC

clone size: .
J gene: TRBJ2-2
V gene: TRBV4-2
D gene: TRBD1
CDR3 protein: CASSQILMTGDSSGELFF
CDR3 DNA: TGTGCCAGCAGCCAAATACTTATGACAGGGGATTCCTCCGGGGAGCTGTTTTTT

clone size: .
J gene: TRBJ2-7
V gene: TRBV6-5
D gene: TRBD1
CDR3 protein: CVSPSGTGYSEQYF
CDR3 DNA: TGTGTCAGCCCCTCCGGGACAGGGTATAGCGAGCAGTATTTC

clone size: .
J gene: TRBJ2-7
V gene: TRBV12-3/TRBV12-4
D gene: .
CDR3 protein: CPSSSSYKQYF
CDR3 DNA: TGTCCCAGCAGTTCTTCTTACAAGCAGTACTTC

clone size: .
J gene: TRBJ2-2
V gene: TRBV7-8
D gene: .
CDR3 protein: CAGSRIRTENTGELFF
CDR3 DNA: TGTGCCGGCAGCAGAATCCGAACGGAGAACACCGGGGAGCTGTTTTTT

clone size: .
J gene: TRBJ2-1
V gene: TRBV5-1
D gene: TRBD2
CDR3 protein: CAGGSRLAGGSEQFF
CDR3 DNA: TGCGCCGGCGGCTCACGACTAGCGGGAGGGAGTGAGCAGTTTTTC

clone size: .
J gene: TRBJ1-5
V gene: TRBV28
D gene: .
CDR3 protein: CASSLTGIFNQSQHF
CDR3 DNA: TGTGCCAGCAGTTTAACAGGGATCTTTAATCAGTCCCAACATTTT

clone size: .
J gene: TRBJ2-5
V gene: TRBV11-2
D gene: TRBD2
CDR3 protein: CAGSSAGLALGKKETQYF
CDR3 DNA: TGTGCCGGCAGCTCAGCGGGGCTAGCCCTGGGAAAAAAAGAGACCCAGTACTTC

clone size: .
J gene: TRBJ2-3
V gene: TRBV4-2
D gene: TRBD2
CDR3 protein: CVSSQVAFLAGATDMQYF
CDR3 DNA: TGTGTCAGCAGCCAAGTGGCGTTTCTAGCGGGAGCGACAGATATGCAGTATTTT

clone size: .
J gene: TRBJ1-1
V gene: TRBV6-2/TRBV6-3
D gene: .
CDR3 protein: CAGSYSRVNTEALF
CDR3 DNA: TGTGCCGGCAGTTACTCCCGGGTGAACACTGAAGCTCTCTTT

clone size: .
J gene: TRBJ2-7
V gene: TRBV4-3
D gene: TRBD1
CDR3 protein: CTSSLDRGSEQYF
CDR3 DNA: TGCACAAGCAGCCTGGACAGGGGGAGTGAGCAGTACTTC